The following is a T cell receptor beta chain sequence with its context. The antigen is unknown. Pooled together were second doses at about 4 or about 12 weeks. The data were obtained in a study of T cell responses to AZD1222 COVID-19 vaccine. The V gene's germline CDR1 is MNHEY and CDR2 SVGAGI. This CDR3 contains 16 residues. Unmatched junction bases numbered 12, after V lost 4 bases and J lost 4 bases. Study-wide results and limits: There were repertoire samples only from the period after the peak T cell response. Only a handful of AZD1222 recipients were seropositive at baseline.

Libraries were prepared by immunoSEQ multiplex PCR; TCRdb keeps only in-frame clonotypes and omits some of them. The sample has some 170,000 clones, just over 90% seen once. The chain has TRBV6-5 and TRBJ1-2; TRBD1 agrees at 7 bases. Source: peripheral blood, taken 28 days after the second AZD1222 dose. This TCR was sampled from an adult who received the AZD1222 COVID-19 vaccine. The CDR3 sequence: CASSSPSGTVGYGYTF. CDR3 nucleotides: TGTGCCAGCAGTTCCCCCTCCGGGACAGTGGGCTATGGCTACACCTTC.